These T cell receptor beta chains were read from a single sample in a study of patients and donors after allogeneic stem cell transplantation. TCRdb re-derived calls from the RT-PCR reads in MiXCR, one entry per CDR3 protein. The sample yields about a million distinct CDR3 sequences, approximately 19% seen once. Sequenced input: blood, either unsorted or a sorted T cell fraction (not recorded which). The source is a human donor who was either an allogeneic HSCT recipient or a stem cell or donor lymphocyte infusion donor (not recorded which). It is not recorded whose cells these are; they may come from a transplant donor. Both conserved end residues are part of each CDR3. Each record gives: V gene, D gene, J gene, clone size, CDR3 protein, CDR3 DNA. D genes are given only for firm matches. Clone size is given for some rows only: seen once, a few or many times, or a class if the clone is expanded.

TRBV12-3/TRBV12-4	TRBD2	TRBJ2-7	-	CASNSGLLYEQYF	TGTGCCAGTAATAGCGGGCTGTTATACGAGCAGTACTTC
TRBV12-3/TRBV12-4	-	TRBJ1-1	few	CASSLSNRESSAFF	TGTGCCAGCAGTCTGTCCAACAGGGAAAGTTCAGCTTTCTTT
TRBV7-9	-	TRBJ1-4	few	CASSSIRTLWDEKLFF	TGTGCCAGCAGCTCAATTCGGACACTTTGGGATGAAAAACTGTTTTTT
TRBV3-1	-	TRBJ2-3	-	CASGYGGPSTDTQYF	TGTGCCAGCGGATACGGGGGGCCTAGCACAGATACGCAGTATTTT
TRBV3-1	-	TRBJ2-2	-	CASSQVNYRNTGELFF	TGTGCCAGCAGCCAAGTCAACTACCGGAACACCGGGGAGCTGTTTTTT
TRBV2	-	TRBJ1-1	-	CASSDGVMNTEAFF	TGTGCCAGCAGTGATGGCGTGATGAACACTGAAGCTTTCTTT
TRBV21-1	-	TRBJ1-1	-	CASSKVTGGSNTEAFF	TGTGCCAGCAGCAAAGTCACCGGGGGTTCGAACACTGAAGCTTTCTTT
TRBV30	TRBD1	TRBJ2-3	-	CAWSGLGDRKTDTQYF	TGTGCCTGGAGTGGTTTGGGGGACAGGAAAACAGATACGCAGTATTTT
TRBV6-5	-	TRBJ2-1	-	CASSYFRAQYNEQFF	TGTGCCAGCAGTTACTTCAGGGCCCAGTACAATGAGCAGTTCTTC
TRBV20-1	TRBD1	TRBJ2-7	few	CSATGQTGYEQYF	TGCAGTGCTACGGGACAGACTGGCTACGAGCAGTACTTC
TRBV7-2	-	TRBJ1-5	few	CASSLGHRKGNQPQHF	TGTGCCAGCAGCTTGGGGCATCGAAAGGGCAATCAGCCCCAGCATTTT
TRBV6-1	-	TRBJ1-6	-	CASSDRVGSPLHF	TGTGCCAGCAGTGACAGGGTGGGGTCACCCCTCCACTTT
TRBV7-8	-	TRBJ2-1	few	CASSFIPRGSYNEQFF	TGTGCCAGCAGCTTTATTCCCCGGGGCTCCTACAATGAGCAGTTCTTC
TRBV20-1	-	TRBJ1-5	-	CSATGVVLHQPQHF	TGCAGTGCCACAGGTGTCGTACTTCATCAGCCCCAGCATTTT
TRBV12-3/TRBV12-4	-	TRBJ2-2	-	CASSNLLWGRTGELFF	TGTGCCAGCAGCAACCTCCTTTGGGGCCGCACCGGGGAGCTGTTTTTT
TRBV9	TRBD2	TRBJ2-3	-	CASSVEVGRATDTQYF	TGTGCCAGCAGCGTAGAGGTCGGGAGGGCCACAGATACGCAGTATTTT
TRBV6-5	TRBD1	TRBJ2-3	few	CASSYSDRGWTDTQYF	TGTGCCAGCAGTTACTCCGACAGGGGTTGGACAGATACGCAGTATTTT
TRBV24-1	-	TRBJ1-1	-	CATSDSSVTPTEAFF	TGTGCCACCAGTGATTCTAGCGTTACCCCCACTGAAGCTTTCTTT
TRBV9	-	TRBJ2-6	few	CASNTAGSGANVLTF	TGTGCCAGTAATACTGCAGGGAGCGGGGCCAACGTCCTGACTTTC
TRBV14	-	TRBJ1-3	-	CASSQDRETDNTIYF	TGTGCCAGCAGCCAAGATCGAGAGACGGATAACACCATATATTTT
TRBV10-3	-	TRBJ2-3	-	CATIKGLLTDTQYF	TGTGCCACCATAAAGGGACTCCTCACAGATACGCAGTATTTT
TRBV12-3/TRBV12-4	TRBD2	TRBJ2-3	few	CANAKREGRTDTQYF	TGTGCCAATGCCAAGCGGGAGGGCCGAACAGATACGCAGTATTTT
TRBV6-1	TRBD1	TRBJ2-3	-	CASSEFGTGGTDTQYF	TGTGCCAGCAGTGAATTCGGGACAGGGGGCACAGATACGCAGTATTTT
TRBV6-1	-	TRBJ2-5	few	CASRTEETQYF	TGTGCCAGCAGGACCGAAGAGACCCAGTACTTC
TRBV7-2	TRBD1	TRBJ2-3	-	CASSLGGTGGADTQYF	TGTGCCAGCAGCTTAGGAGGGACAGGGGGCGCAGATACGCAGTATTTT
TRBV10-3	TRBD2	TRBJ2-3	many	CAISVQTSGSSFTQYF	TGTGCCATCAGTGTGCAGACTAGCGGGAGTTCTTTTACGCAGTATTTT
TRBV20-1	-	TRBJ2-1	few	CSAVGLLGEQFF	TGCAGTGCTGTGGGCCTCCTGGGTGAGCAGTTCTTC
TRBV14	-	TRBJ2-5	-	CASSQDWELQETQYF	TGTGCCAGCAGCCAAGATTGGGAACTCCAAGAGACCCAGTACTTC
TRBV6-2/TRBV6-3	TRBD2	TRBJ2-3	-	CASSRGLAGLADTQYF	TGTGCCAGCAGCCGGGGACTAGCGGGGCTGGCAGATACGCAGTATTTT
TRBV27	TRBD1	TRBJ2-1	few	CASRDRVFNEQFF	TGTGCCAGCCGGGACAGGGTGTTCAATGAGCAGTTCTTC
TRBV12-3/TRBV12-4	-	TRBJ1-6	few	CASSLVQAYNSPLHF	TGTGCCAGCAGTTTAGTACAGGCCTATAATTCACCCCTCCACTTT
TRBV14	TRBD2	TRBJ2-5	few	CASSPYRGGKETQYF	TGTGCCAGCAGCCCATACCGGGGGGGCAAGGAGACCCAGTACTTC
TRBV5-1	TRBD1	TRBJ1-6	-	CASSVGTGRDSPLHF	TGCGCCAGCAGCGTGGGGACAGGGAGGGATTCACCCCTCCACTTT
TRBV4-1	-	TRBJ1-4	-	CASSQEEGRGVEKLFF	TGCGCCAGCAGCCAAGAAGAAGGACGGGGGGTCGAAAAACTGTTTTTT
TRBV29-1	TRBD2	TRBJ2-7	many	CSVGGRTASYEQYF	TGCAGCGTGGGGGGGAGGACGGCGAGCTACGAGCAGTACTTC
TRBV4-1	TRBD1	TRBJ1-1	-	CASSQAGGRGRVNTEAFF	TGCGCCAGCAGCCAAGCGGGGGGCAGGGGGCGGGTGAACACTGAAGCTTTCTTT
TRBV9	-	TRBJ1-2	-	CASSVAKTDYYGYTF	TGTGCCAGCAGCGTAGCCAAGACCGATTACTATGGCTACACCTTC
TRBV7-2	TRBD2	TRBJ2-7	-	CASRRERGGPATYEQYF	TGTGCCAGCAGACGAGAGCGGGGGGGCCCAGCAACCTACGAGCAGTACTTC
TRBV7-3	-	TRBJ2-3	few	CASSPTGRAEDTQYF	TGTGCCAGCAGCCCGACGGGCAGGGCCGAAGATACGCAGTATTTT
TRBV30	-	TRBJ2-7	-	CAWTRLTGYEQYF	TGTGCCTGGACTCGTTTAACGGGCTACGAGCAGTACTTC
TRBV3-1	-	TRBJ2-5	-	CASSQRTDKETQYF	TGTGCCAGCAGCCAACGGACAGACAAAGAGACCCAGTACTTC
TRBV4-3	-	TRBJ1-4	-	CASSPDISTNEKLFF	TGCGCCAGCAGTCCGGACATTTCAACTAATGAAAAACTGTTTTTT
TRBV5-1	-	TRBJ2-7	-	CASSLGKGTVTYEQYF	TGCGCCAGCAGCTTGGGGAAGGGAACGGTCACCTACGAGCAGTACTTC
TRBV28	-	TRBJ1-1	many	CASKGEGLGGTEAFF	TGTGCCAGCAAGGGTGAGGGGCTCGGGGGCACTGAAGCTTTCTTT
TRBV7-7	TRBD2	TRBJ2-1	-	CASSLLAGLAPNEQFF	TGTGCCAGCAGCTTATTAGCGGGACTAGCCCCCAATGAGCAGTTCTTC
TRBV12-3/TRBV12-4	-	TRBJ1-2	-	CASSFWGNKDGYTF	TGTGCCAGCAGTTTCTGGGGAAATAAGGATGGCTACACCTTC
TRBV20-1	-	TRBJ2-3	many	CSARLDTQYF	TGCAGTGCTAGACTAGATACGCAGTATTTT
TRBV9	TRBD1	TRBJ2-7	-	CASSPRDRGPYEQYF	TGTGCCAGCAGCCCCCGGGACAGGGGTCCCTACGAGCAGTACTTC
TRBV15	-	TRBJ2-5	-	CATALGGNQETQYF	TGTGCCACCGCTCTTGGGGGGAATCAAGAGACCCAGTACTTC
TRBV12-3/TRBV12-4	-	TRBJ1-2	few	CASSEIVNYGYTF	TGTGCCAGCAGCGAGATAGTAAACTATGGCTACACCTTC
TRBV7-2	TRBD2	TRBJ2-3	-	CASSTSGGPDTQYF	TGTGCCAGCAGTACTAGCGGGGGGCCGGATACGCAGTATTTT
TRBV24-1	-	TRBJ1-1	-	CATRVSGNTEAFF	TGTGCCACCAGGGTCAGTGGGAACACTGAAGCTTTCTTT
TRBV18	-	TRBJ1-6	-	CASSPAGQSNSPLHF	TGTGCCAGCTCACCAGCGGGGCAGAGTAATTCACCCCTCCACTTT
TRBV6-1	TRBD2	TRBJ2-7	-	CASSVTGLAIYEQYF	TGTGCCAGCAGTGTCACGGGACTAGCGATCTACGAGCAGTACTTC
TRBV3-1	-	TRBJ2-3	-	CASSQIGTFADTQYF	TGTGCCAGCAGCCAAATAGGGACTTTTGCAGATACGCAGTATTTT
TRBV24-1	-	TRBJ2-7	-	CATSDEAPRSEQYF	TGTGCCACCAGTGATGAAGCCCCACGGAGCGAGCAGTACTTC
TRBV6-1	-	TRBJ2-3	-	CASNQGHLTDTQYF	TGTGCCAGTAACCAGGGACACCTCACAGATACGCAGTATTTT
TRBV6-1	-	TRBJ2-1	-	CASRSDGPSYNEQFF	TGTGCCAGCAGATCGGACGGGCCCTCCTACAATGAGCAGTTCTTC
TRBV12-3/TRBV12-4	-	TRBJ1-3	-	CASCTSGNTIYF	TGTGCCAGCTGCACCTCCGGAAACACCATATATTTT